The sequence of this T cell receptor (beta chain) was determined in a study of beta chain features in type 1 diabetes (dated by TCRdb to 2016 to 2019). Some background on the complete study: Mean age, gender distribution, total cell number and subset yield did not differ between patients and healthy donors. Regulatory and stem cell-like memory subsets were obtained from only 8 patients and roughly 8 healthy donors, while naive and central memory subsets were obtained from all 30 or so donors. A total of roughly 100 million sorted cells were examined across all samples, and RNA yield correlated strongly with the number of cells per subset. In the study, TCRB repertoires of sorted circulating CD4+ T cell subsets from recently diagnosed type 1 diabetes patients were compared with those of matched healthy donors. Beyond this particular receptor, the publication reports: PCR might favor shorter templates, but patient and control samples were amplified and corrected together, so any skew would affect both groups equally. Naive, central memory and regulatory TCRB repertoires appeared more similar among patients than among healthy donors. Because small numbers of individuals were included in the HLA sub-analyses, any influence of HLA type on TCRB rearrangement was left unresolved. Sequencing cDNA rather than genomic DNA could over-represent highly expressing activated cells, although activation and CD3 levels did not differ between groups. A moderate but significant shortening of TCRB CDR3 length was observed in type 1 diabetes patients in all four CD4+ subsets. At VDJ recombination sites, type 1 diabetes patients had fewer insertions and more deleted nucleotides, which implies abnormalities in thymic rearrangement.

Each donor gave one peripheral blood draw, approximately 110 mL on average, collected into heparinised tubes. Using a panel that included CD45RO, CCR7, CD25, CD127, CD95 and CD27, naive, central memory, regulatory and stem cell-like memory CD4+ T cells were sorted on a BD FACSAria II. Every sorted population had a purity above 95%. PBMCs were separated immediately by Lymphoprep density gradient centrifugation and were stained directly, without being cultured. So that batch effects would be minimized, each experiment stained and sorted samples in pairs, pairing one healthy donor with one patient. The CDR1 and CDR2 encoded by the germline V gene are MNHEY and SVGAGI. Relative to germline, V is 2 bases shorter and J is 0 bases shorter, with 11 bases between their ends. The CDR3 goes from the cysteine to the phenylalanine over 15 residues. Only the CDR3 portion is preserved as DNA: 45 bases, with reading frame beginning at the first base.

The entire isolated RNA was reverse transcribed using the High Capacity cDNA Reverse Transcription Kit, and thus expressed TCRB transcripts were sequenced. Deep immunoSEQ sequencing was performed on naive, central memory and regulatory T cell samples, with an average of roughly 3.5 million total reads per sample. After sorted cells were lysed in RLT buffer, RNA was extracted with DNase-treated RNeasy Micro or Mini kits, with the choice depending on cell number. Each cell subset was processed separately to prevent cross-contamination, with patient and healthy donor samples processed together. Using the immunoSEQ multiplex PCR, TCRB sequences were amplified from cDNA into 87-bp fragments spanning the CDR3 region. The amplicons were sequenced using the Illumina HiSeq platform. For the original study's pipeline: PCR bias was computationally corrected using synthetic template baselines, reads within Hamming distance 2 were collapsed, and singletons that could not be merged were discarded. Reads were aligned against IMGT to assign V, D and J genes, CDR3 length and insertions or deletions at six rearrangement sites. Within each subset, clonotype counts were normalized to sorted cell number, and only after that were true diversity and Gini coefficients computed with the tcR R package. The overlap coefficient, calculated on TCRB nucleotide sequences, was used to measure repertoire sharing. Out-of-frame TCRB sequences from naive cells were analyzed as a proxy for the pre-selection repertoire. As stored in TCRdb, this immuneACCESS dataset retains in-frame rearrangements with V and J assigned. A fraction of the clones does not appear; measured against another copy, unresolved V genes explain less than half of the discrepancy, and the remainder lacks a known reason. The D gene and trimming were derived from the DNA, and the V and J assignments and clone size from that table. Across this sample there are 140,000 or so clones, with around 9.3% seen only once. Together, the top ten hold roughly 1.4% of the sample.

Regarding this clone: This receptor's antigen is unknown. Base-call qualities are not available, and no considerably larger clone is one nucleotide away. The sample carries other DNA sequences with the same CDR3.

The sequencing input was naive CD4+ T cells from blood. The cell subset or site label of this sample denotes: true naive CD4+ T cells. The chain is encoded by TRBV6-5 joined to TRBJ2-7; TRBD1 is a weak D gene call, 5 bases matching. This sequence was found in a man aged 18 to 30 in good health. DNA sequence: TGTGCCAGCAGTTACCAGGCCGACAGCTCCTACGAGCAGTACTTC. This gives the protein CASSYQADSSYEQYF.